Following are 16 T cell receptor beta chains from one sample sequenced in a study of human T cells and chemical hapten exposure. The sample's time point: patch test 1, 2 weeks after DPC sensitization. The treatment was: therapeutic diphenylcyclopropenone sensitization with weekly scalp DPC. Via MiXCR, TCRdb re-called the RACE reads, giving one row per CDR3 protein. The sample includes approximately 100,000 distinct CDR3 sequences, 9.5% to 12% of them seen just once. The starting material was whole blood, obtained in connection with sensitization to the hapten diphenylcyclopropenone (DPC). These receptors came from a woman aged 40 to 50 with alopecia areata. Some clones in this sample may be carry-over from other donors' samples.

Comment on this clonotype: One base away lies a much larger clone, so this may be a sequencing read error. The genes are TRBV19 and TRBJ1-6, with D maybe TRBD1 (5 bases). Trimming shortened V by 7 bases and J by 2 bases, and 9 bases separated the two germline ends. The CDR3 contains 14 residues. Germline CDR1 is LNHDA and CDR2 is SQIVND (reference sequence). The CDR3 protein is CASNRGTYNSPLHF. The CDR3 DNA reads TGTGCCAGTAATCGGGGGACCTATAATTCACCCCTCCACTTT.

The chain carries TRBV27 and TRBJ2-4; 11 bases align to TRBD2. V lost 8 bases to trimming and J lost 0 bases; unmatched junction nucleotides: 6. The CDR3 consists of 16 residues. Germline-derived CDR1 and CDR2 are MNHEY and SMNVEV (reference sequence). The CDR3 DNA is TGTGCCAGCGGAAAAACTAGCGGGGGAGCCAAAAACATTCAGTACTTC. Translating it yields CASGKTSGGAKNIQYF.

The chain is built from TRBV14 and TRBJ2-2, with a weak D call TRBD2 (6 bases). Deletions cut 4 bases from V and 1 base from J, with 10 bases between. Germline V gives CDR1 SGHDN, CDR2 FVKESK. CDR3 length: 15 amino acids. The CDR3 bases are TGTGCCAGCAGCCGCGGGGCTGGGAACACCGGGGAGCTGTTTTTT. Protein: CASSRGAGNTGELFF.

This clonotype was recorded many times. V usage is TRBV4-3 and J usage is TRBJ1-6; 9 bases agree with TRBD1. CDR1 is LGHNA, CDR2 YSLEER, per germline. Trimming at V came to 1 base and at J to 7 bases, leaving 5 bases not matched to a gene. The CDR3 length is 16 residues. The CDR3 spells CASSQVGTGPNSPLHF. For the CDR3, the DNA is TGCGCCAGCAGCCAAGTCGGGACAGGGCCCAATTCACCCCTCCACTTT.

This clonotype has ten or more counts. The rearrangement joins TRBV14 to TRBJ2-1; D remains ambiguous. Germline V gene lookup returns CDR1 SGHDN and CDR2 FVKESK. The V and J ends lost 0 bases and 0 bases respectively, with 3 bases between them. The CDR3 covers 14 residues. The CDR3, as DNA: TGTGCCAGCAGCCAAGATAACTCCTACAATGAGCAGTTCTTC. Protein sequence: CASSQDNSYNEQFF.

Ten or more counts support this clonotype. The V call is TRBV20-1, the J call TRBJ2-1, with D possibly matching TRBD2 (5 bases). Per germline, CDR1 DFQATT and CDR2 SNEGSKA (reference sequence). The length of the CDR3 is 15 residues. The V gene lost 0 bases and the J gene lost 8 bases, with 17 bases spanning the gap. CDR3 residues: CSARDGIRRADEQFF. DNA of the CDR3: TGCAGTGCTAGAGACGGGATAAGGCGGGCTGATGAGCAGTTCTTC.

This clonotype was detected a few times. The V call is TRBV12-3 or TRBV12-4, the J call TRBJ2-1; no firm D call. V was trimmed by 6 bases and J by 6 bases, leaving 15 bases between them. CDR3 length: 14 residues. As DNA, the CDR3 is TGTGCCAGCAGCCGAGAGTTGTCCGGCAATGAGCAGTTCTTC. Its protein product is CASSRELSGNEQFF.

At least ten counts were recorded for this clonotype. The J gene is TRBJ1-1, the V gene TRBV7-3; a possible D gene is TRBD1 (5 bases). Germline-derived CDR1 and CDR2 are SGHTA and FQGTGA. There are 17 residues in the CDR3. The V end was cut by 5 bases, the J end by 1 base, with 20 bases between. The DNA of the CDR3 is TGTGCCAGCAGCCTCTTTGATCTGTGGCAGGGGAACACTGAAGCTTTCTTT. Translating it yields CASSLFDLWQGNTEAFF.

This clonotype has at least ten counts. The CDR3 loop is CASSGRDGSGDTQYF. Written as DNA, the CDR3 is TGTGCCAGCAGCGGGAGGGACGGTAGTGGAGATACGCAGTATTTT. The chain couples TRBV9 to TRBJ2-3; the D gene is possibly TRBD2 (6 bases). V was cut by 3 bases and J by 5 bases, with 16 bases left in between. Germline-derived CDR1 and CDR2 are SGDLS and YYNGEE. This CDR3 spans 15 amino acids.

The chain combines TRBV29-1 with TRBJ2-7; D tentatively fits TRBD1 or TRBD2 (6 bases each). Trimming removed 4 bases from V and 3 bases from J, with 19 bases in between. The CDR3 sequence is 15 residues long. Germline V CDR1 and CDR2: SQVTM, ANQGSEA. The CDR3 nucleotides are TGCAGCGTTGCTTATCGGAGGGACATAAGCTACGAGCAGTACTTC. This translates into CSVAYRRDISYEQYF.

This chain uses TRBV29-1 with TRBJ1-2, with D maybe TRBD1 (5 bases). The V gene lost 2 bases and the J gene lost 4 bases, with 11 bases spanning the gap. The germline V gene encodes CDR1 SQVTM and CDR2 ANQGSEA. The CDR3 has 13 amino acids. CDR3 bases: TGCAGCGTTGAAAGTCAGGGATCCTATGGCTACACCTTC. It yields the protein CSVESQGSYGYTF. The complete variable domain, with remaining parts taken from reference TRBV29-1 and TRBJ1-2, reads SAVISQKPSRDICQRGTSLTIQCQVDSQVTMMFWYRQQPGQSLTLIATANQGSEATYESGFVIDKFPISRPNLTFSTLTVSNMSPEDSSIYLCSVESQGSYGYTFGSGTRLTVV.

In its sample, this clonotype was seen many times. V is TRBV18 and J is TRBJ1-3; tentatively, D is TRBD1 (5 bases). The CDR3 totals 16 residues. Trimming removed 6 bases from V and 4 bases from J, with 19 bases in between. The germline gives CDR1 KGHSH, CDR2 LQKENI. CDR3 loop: CASSQTRDRSGNTIYF. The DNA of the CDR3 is TGTGCCAGCTCTCAGACCCGGGACCGCTCCGGAAACACCATATATTTT.

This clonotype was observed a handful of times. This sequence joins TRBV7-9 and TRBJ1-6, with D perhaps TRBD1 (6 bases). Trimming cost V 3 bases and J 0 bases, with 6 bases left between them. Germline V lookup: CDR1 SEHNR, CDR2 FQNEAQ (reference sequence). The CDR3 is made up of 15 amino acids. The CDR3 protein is CASSLDSSYNSPLHF. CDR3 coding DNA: TGTGCCAGCAGCTTGGACAGCTCCTATAATTCACCCCTCCACTTT.

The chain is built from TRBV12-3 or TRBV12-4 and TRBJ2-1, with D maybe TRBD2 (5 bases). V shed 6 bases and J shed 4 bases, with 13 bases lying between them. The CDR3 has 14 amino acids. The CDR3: CASRTRISYNEQFF. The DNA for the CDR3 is TGTGCCAGCAGAACTAGAATTTCGTACAATGAGCAGTTCTTC.

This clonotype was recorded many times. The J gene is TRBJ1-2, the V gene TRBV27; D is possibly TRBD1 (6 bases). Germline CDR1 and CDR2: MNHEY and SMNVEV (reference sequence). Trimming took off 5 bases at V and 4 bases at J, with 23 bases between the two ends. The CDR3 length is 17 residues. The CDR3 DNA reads TGTGCCAGCAGTATGGCCCGATACAAGACAGGTCCCTATGGCTACACCTTC. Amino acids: CASSMARYKTGPYGYTF.

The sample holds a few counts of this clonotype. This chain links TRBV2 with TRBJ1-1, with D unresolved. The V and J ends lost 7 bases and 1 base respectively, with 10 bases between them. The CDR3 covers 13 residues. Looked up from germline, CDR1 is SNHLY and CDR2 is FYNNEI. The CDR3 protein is CASTVQQNTEAFF. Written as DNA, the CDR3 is TGTGCCAGCACGGTCCAGCAGAACACTGAAGCTTTCTTT.